These 17 T cell receptor beta chains were all obtained from the same sample, sequenced in a study of tumor-infiltrating lymphocytes in primary liver carcinoma. TCR beta cDNA was reverse-transcribed from approximately 0.45 ug of total RNA. The reaction used a constant-region primer and ProtoScript II reverse transcriptase. Modified slightly, ARM-PCR produced TCR beta libraries over three nested multiplex PCR rounds. Primers for the first two PCR rounds were TRBV1-TRBV30 forward primers and a C-beta reverse primer (about 11 cycles per round). TCRdb independently ran MiXCR on the multiplex PCR reads; one entry per CDR3 protein. The data show under 110,000 distinct CDR3 sequences, with 55% to 80% seen just once and 12% held by the top ten. It was from roughly 20-30 mg of unsorted bulk tissue that RNA and DNA were co-extracted. The sequenced sample was liver tumor tissue from sampling region 2. The subset: tumor region T2, inferior pole. The receptors were gathered from a woman in her fifties or sixties with primary liver carcinoma and hepatitis B virus infection.

This clonotype was counted at least ten times. The chain combines TRBV6-5 with TRBJ2-6; D is possibly TRBD2 (5 bases). CDR1 MNHEY and CDR2 SVGAGI come from the germline V gene. Trimming cost V 10 bases and J 1 base, with 14 bases left between them. The CDR3 is 15 residues long. CDR3 bases: TGTGCCACTAACCTCGGGGTTTCTGGGGCCAACGTCCTGACTTTC. Its protein is CATNLGVSGANVLTF.

Regarding this clonotype: At one boundary the junction diverges from the germline segment, which might be a read error. The chain combines TRBV11-2 with TRBJ1-6; the D gene is possibly TRBD1 (5 bases). Looked up from germline, CDR1 is SGHAT and CDR2 is FQNNGV. CDR3 length: 15 amino acids. Here the CDR3 DNA reads TGTGCAAGCAGCTTAGACCCGGGGGTCAATTCACCCATCCACTTT. It encodes CASSLDPGVNSPIHF. The variable domain in full, completed from reference TRBV11-2 and TRBJ1-6, reads EAGVAQSPRYKIIEKRQSVAFWCNPISGHATLYWYQQILGQGPKLLIQFQNNGVVDDSQLPKDRFSAERLKGVDSTLKIQPAKLEDSAVYLCASSLDPGVNSPIHFGNGTRLTVT.

The chain employs TRBV1 and TRBJ1-1. TRBV1 constitutes a pseudogene. The CDR3 spans 15 residues. The CDR3 coding sequence is TGCACCAGCAGCCAATCCCTTCAGTGGACCATTGGAGCTTTCTTT. Encoded protein: CTSSQSLQWTIGAFF.

This clonotype occurred once. The chain carries TRBV14 and TRBJ2-3, with D hard to call. Germline values: CDR1 SGHDN, CDR2 FVKESK. With 1 base removed from V and 1 base from J, the gap between germline ends came to 12 bases. The CDR3 consists of 16 residues. CDR3 protein: CASSQGVGVGTDTQYF. As DNA, the CDR3 is TGTGCCAGCAGCCAAGGGGTCGGAGTCGGCACAGATACGCAGTATTTT. The complete variable domain, with remaining parts taken from reference TRBV14 and TRBJ2-3, reads EAGVTQFPSHSVIEKGQTVTLRCDPISGHDNLYWYRRVMGKEIKFLLHFVKESKQDESGMPNNRFLAERTGGTYSTLKVQPAELEDSGVYFCASSQGVGVGTDTQYFGPGTRLTVL.

Details on this clonotype: A much more abundant neighbour one base away suggests this may be a read error. This rearrangement joins TRBV28 to TRBJ1-5, with D maybe TRBD1 (5 bases). This CDR3 is 17 amino acids long. Germline V CDR1 and CDR2: MDHEN, SYDVKM. The CDR3 sequence: CASSLGRGAKGNQHQHF. DNA of the CDR3: TGTGCCAGCAGTTTAGGAAGGGGAGCAAAAGGCAATCAGCACCAGCATTTT. The full variable domain, its missing parts supplied by reference TRBV28 and TRBJ1-5, is DVKVTQSSRYLVKRTGEKVFLECVQDMDHENMFWYRQDPGLGLRLIYFSYDVKMKEKGDIPEGYSVSREKKERFSLILESASTNQTSMYLCASSLGRGAKGNQHQHFGDGTRLSIL.

This clonotype was recorded only once. This clone may be a read error of a much larger clone one base away. The chain combines TRBV7-9 with TRBJ2-7; 7 nucleotides align to TRBD2. The CDR3 totals 16 residues. Germline CDR1 is SEHNR and CDR2 is FQNEAQ (reference sequence). Trimming at V came to 5 bases and at J to 1 base, leaving 11 bases not matched to a gene. CDR3 sequence: CASSDKLATGSYEQYF. The CDR3 region has the DNA TGTGCCAGCAGCGATAAACTAGCGACGGGATCCTACGAGCAGTACTTC.

This clonotype was recorded many times. The rearrangement joins TRBV5-6 to TRBJ2-3; TRBD1 or TRBD2 may be the D gene (6 bases each). V was shortened by 4 bases and J by 4 bases, with 10 bases between the two germline ends. The CDR3 length is 13 residues. The germline V gene has CDR1 SGHDT and CDR2 YYEEEE. Here the CDR3 DNA reads TGTGCCAGCAGCCAGAGGGGGGCAGATACGCAGTATTTT. Translating gives CASSQRGADTQYF.

The genes are TRBV29-1 and TRBJ1-2; 9 nucleotides agree with TRBD1. With 2 bases clipped from V and 4 bases from J, the junction kept 14 bases outside the gene matches. The CDR3 consists of 17 residues. Looked up from germline, CDR1 is SQVTM and CDR2 is ANQGSEA. The CDR3 DNA follows: TGCAGCGTTGAAATCGCGGGACAAACAGGGGGCGGCTATGGCTACACCTTC. This translates into CSVEIAGQTGGGYGYTF.

Notes on this clonotype: One junction end disagrees with the germline gene, perhaps due to a read error. The chain couples TRBV5-6 to TRBJ1-2; D may be TRBD1 (6 bases). CDR3 size: 14 residues. Germline CDR1 reads SGHDT; CDR2 reads YYEEEE. The CDR3 is CGSSYGTPNYGYIF. In DNA form, the CDR3 reads TGTGGCAGCAGCTACGGGACACCAAACTATGGCTACATCTTC.

The rearrangement joins TRBV11-2 to TRBJ2-5; perhaps TRBD1 as D (5 bases). The CDR3 spans 12 residues. In germline, CDR1 is SGHAT, CDR2 FQNNGV. V was shortened by 5 bases and J by 10 bases, with 14 bases between the two germline ends. This CDR3 reads CASSPQDTSQYF. CDR3 nucleotide sequence: TGTGCCAGCAGCCCCCAGGACACGAGCCAGTACTTC.

A word on this clonotype: The junction departs from the called germline gene at one end, perhaps through a read error. This sequence joins TRBV29-1 and TRBJ2-1, with D perhaps TRBD1 or TRBD2 (5 bases each). Germline CDR1 SQVTM, CDR2 ANQGSEA. The CDR3 consists of 11 residues. The CDR3 DNA reads TGCATCGTTGCCGGGACCCATGAGCAGTTCTTC. Its translation: CIVAGTHEQFF.

The chain carries TRBV5-6 and TRBJ2-1; no definite D call. The V end was cut by 2 bases, the J end by 6 bases, with 12 bases between. The CDR3 extends over 14 amino acids. The germline V gene encodes CDR1 SGHDT and CDR2 YYEEEE. The CDR3 sequence is CASSLQKGANEQFF. CDR3 DNA: TGTGCCAGCAGCTTACAGAAAGGTGCCAATGAGCAGTTCTTC.

The CDR3 DNA reads as TGTGCCGCTAGCGGGAGGGGGATAGATACGCAGTATTTT. Amino acids: CAASGRGIDTQYF. The chain links TRBV10-3 to TRBJ2-3; the match to TRBD2 covers 12 bases. V shed 11 bases and J 5 bases; nucleotides not matched to a gene: 5. Germline lookup yields CDR1 ENHRY and CDR2 SYGVKD. The CDR3 covers 13 residues.

This clonotype was counted a few times. Just one base apart from a much larger clone, this may be a read error. The chain uses TRBV28 and TRBJ2-7; a possible D gene is TRBD2 (5 bases). The CDR3 is 12 residues long. The V gene's germline CDR1 is MDHEN and CDR2 SYDVKM. CDR3 loop: CDSSPTRAGQYF. The DNA of the CDR3 is TGTGACAGCAGCCCTACGCGGGCGGGGCAGTACTTC.

This clonotype occurred many times. The chain carries TRBV10-3 and TRBJ1-2, with TRBD1 as a possible D gene (5 bases). CDR1 ENHRY and CDR2 SYGVKD come from the germline V gene. Trimming left V 7 bases short and J 4 bases short, with 10 bases between. CDR3 length: 12 residues. The DNA for the CDR3 is TGTGCCATCACCGAAGACAGCTATGGCTACACCTTC. It is translated as CAITEDSYGYTF.

Note on this clonotype: The germline gene is not matched at one end of the junction; a read error may be the cause. This chain links TRBV6-2 or TRBV6-3 with TRBJ2-5; 8 bases map to TRBD2. The germline V gene encodes CDR1 MNHEY and CDR2 SVGEGT. This CDR3 contains 16 residues. The CDR3 protein is CACSYSGLGSSGTQYF. DNA for the CDR3: TGTGCCTGCAGTTACTCGGGACTAGGATCCTCGGGGACCCAGTACTTC.

This clonotype was picked up one time. This is likely a read error, given that the CDR3 carries no conserved phenylalanine or tryptophan at its end. The chain couples TRBV6-1 to TRBJ1-5, with D uncertain. There are 15 residues in the CDR3. Germline V lookup: CDR1 MNHNS, CDR2 SASEGT. V was pared by 0 bases and J by 3 bases, with 9 bases between. The CDR3 DNA follows: TGTGCCAGCAGTGAAGCGCCTGGGAACAATCAGCCCCAGCATCTT. It specifies CASSEAPGNNQPQHL.